These T cell receptor beta chains were read from a single sample in a study of T-cell reconstitution after alpha-beta-depleted transplantation in children. TCRdb ran MiXCR on the PCR reads and lists one entry per CDR3 protein. Among more than 400,000 distinct CDR3 sequences, around 46% were seen once, and the ten largest hold 27%. The input for sequencing was PBMCs, taken before TCRalphabeta/CD19-depleted stem cell transplant. Source of these receptors: a girl aged 2 to 9 with aplastic anemia, due to receive a stem cell transplant. Each CDR3 is given with its conserved first and last residue. A D gene is named only where the DNA matches it firmly. Only part of the rows carry a size: once, few, many, or a class if the clone is expanded.

many	TRBD2	TRBV20-1	TRBJ2-1	TGCAGTGCTAGAGATCGTGGGGCTAGCGGGAGGCAAAAAAATGAGCAGTTCTTC	CSARDRGASGRQKNEQFF
NA	NA	TRBV7-2	TRBJ2-4	TGTGCCAGCACCTCAAAGGGAGAGCGAGACATTCAGTACTTC	CASTSKGERDIQYF
NA	NA	TRBV20-1	TRBJ2-5	TGCAGTGCTAGAGATCCTGAAGCGGGTAAAGAGACCCAGTACTTC	CSARDPEAGKETQYF
NA	TRBD2	TRBV6-1	TRBJ2-3	TGTGCCAGCAAAGGGGAAGGACTAGCTATAGATACGCAGTATTTT	CASKGEGLAIDTQYF
NA	TRBD2	TRBV20-1	TRBJ2-5	TGCAGTGCTAGAGGCCTTCGAGGGCTAGCGGGAGAGACCCAGTACTTC	CSARGLRGLAGETQYF
NA	TRBD1	TRBV6-1	TRBJ2-5	TGTGCCAGCAGTACCGGGACAGGGGGCGCGGAGACCCAGTACTTC	CASSTGTGGAETQYF
NA	TRBD1	TRBV6-6	TRBJ2-5	TGTGCCGCGGGGACAGGGGTCGAAGAGACCCAGTACTTC	CAAGTGVEETQYF
many	NA	TRBV6-1	TRBJ2-7	TGTGCCAGCATGCAGGGGAGTGTCCGCGAGCAGTACTTC	CASMQGSVREQYF
NA	TRBD2	TRBV20-1	TRBJ2-2	TGCAGTGCTAGAGATCCGGGCGGGGGGGGCACCGGGGAGCTGTTTTTT	CSARDPGGGGTGELFF
NA	TRBD2	TRBV20-1	TRBJ2-2	TGCAGTGCGGGGCGGGAGGAACGCGGCGGGGAGCTGTTTTTT	CSAGREERGGELFF
NA	TRBD1	TRBV5-1	TRBJ1-2	TGCGCCAGCAGGGGACAGCCTTCAGACTATGGCTACACCTTC	CASRGQPSDYGYTF
NA	NA	TRBV20-1	TRBJ2-2	TGCAGTGCTAGAGATTCACCACTAGCCGGGGAGCTGTTTTTT	CSARDSPLAGELFF
NA	NA	TRBV25-1	TRBJ2-1	TGTGCCAGCAGTGTCACCGGGCCCCTCCAGGTAGGAGAGCAGTTCTTC	CASSVTGPLQVGEQFF
many	NA	TRBV3-1	TRBJ2-6	TGTGCCAGCAGCCGGGGACGGCGAGGGGCTGGGGCCAACGTCCTGACTTTC	CASSRGRRGAGANVLTF
few	TRBD1	TRBV29-1	TRBJ2-7	TGCAGCGTTGTCCGACAGGGGACCTACGAGCAGTACTTC	CSVVRQGTYEQYF
many	TRBD1	TRBV7-2	TRBJ2-1	TGTGCCAGCAGCTCGACAGGGAGTTTCTCCTACAATGAGCAGTTCTTC	CASSSTGSFSYNEQFF
NA	TRBD2	TRBV5-6	TRBJ2-3	TGTGCCAGCAGCTTTATCACTAGCGGAAAAGATACGCAGTATTTT	CASSFITSGKDTQYF
many	NA	TRBV7-2	TRBJ2-3	TGTGCCAGCAGCTCGACAGGGACTAGCACAGATACGCAGTATTTT	CASSSTGTSTDTQYF
NA	NA	TRBV5-1	TRBJ2-6	TGCGCCAGCAGCCCTGGCCCGCAGCGCCCTGGGGCCAACGTCCTGACTTTC	CASSPGPQRPGANVLTF
NA	NA	TRBV28	TRBJ2-7	TGTGCCAGCAGTTCGGAAGGATTCTACGAGCAGTACTTC	CASSSEGFYEQYF
NA	TRBD1	TRBV7-9	TRBJ2-7	TGTGCCAGCAGCCAATCTACGACAGGGCAGTACGAGCAGTACTTC	CASSQSTTGQYEQYF
many	NA	TRBV20-1	TRBJ2-1	TGCAGTGCTAGCCTGTCCGGGATCGGTGAGCAGTTCTTC	CSASLSGIGEQFF
few	TRBD1	TRBV29-1	TRBJ2-7	TGCAGCGTTGTGGGACAGGGCTACGAGCAGTACTTC	CSVVGQGYEQYF
many	NA	TRBV5-1	TRBJ2-3	TGCGCCAGCAGTTCCGGGAACCCGGGTCCAGATACGCAGTATTTT	CASSSGNPGPDTQYF
few	NA	TRBV20-1	TRBJ1-1	TGCAGTGCTAGAGATCAAGGTTTCGGTGAAGCTTTCTTT	CSARDQGFGEAFF